This TCR beta chain was sequenced during a study of identifying expanded T cells in peripheral blood. Study-wide points: Technical replicates showed around 1.2 changed clones; two weeks 15 to 20; four weeks 19. Across healthy donors, higher total template counts meant significantly greater approximately two-week count variance.

The assay was immunoSEQ multiplex PCR, and TCRdb's table has in-frame clones only and misses some. Of 100,000 to 150,000 clones detected, approximately 86% appear once; the ten largest clones hold 7% to 10%. J was trimmed by 4 bases and V by 1 base; bases with no gene match: 3. The CDR3 runs to 14 residues. Germline loops: CDR1 SGHRS, CDR2 YFSETQ. In regard to this clone: The antigen is unknown.

The receptor comes from a person aged 18 to 75 in good health. The V and J genes are TRBV5-1 and TRBJ2-3; 7 bases map to TRBD2. Material for sequencing was blood. The DNA for the CDR3 is TGCGCCAGCAGCTTGTCCGGGAGGTCAGATACGCAGTATTTT. Translating it yields CASSLSGRSDTQYF.